The 30 T cell receptor beta chains presented below share a single source sample, sequenced in a study of shared clonotypes between healthy human individuals. Using immunoSEQ multiplex PCR, the repertoire was profiled, and TCRdb retains in-frame clones only, with some absent. Altogether about 450,000 clones are present, roughly 78% being singletons, with the ten largest covering over 9.5%. The sample was PBMCs. The receptors shown here come from a woman in her forties in good health. Some clones in this sample may be carry-over from other donors' samples.

This clone has at least ten counts. The V gene is TRBV7-3, the J gene TRBJ2-3, with D perhaps matching TRBD1 or TRBD2 (6 bases each). Germline assignment: CDR1 SGHTA and CDR2 FQGTGA. V lost 8 bases to trimming and J lost 0 bases, with 12 bases between them. This CDR3 contains 14 residues. CDR3 DNA sequence: TGTGCCAGCGGTCCGGGGGCTAGCACAGATACGCAGTATTTT. It yields the protein CASGPGASTDTQYF.

This clone occurred many times. V and J are TRBV27 and TRBJ2-1; 7 bases are shared with TRBD2. This CDR3 has 16 residues. The V gene's germline CDR1 is MNHEY and CDR2 SMNVEV (reference sequence). The V and J ends lost 0 bases and 4 bases, in that order; junction bases with no gene match: 6. CDR3 sequence (DNA): TGTGCCAGCAGTTTATCCAGCGGGGACCTATACAATGAGCAGTTCTTC. It specifies CASSLSSGDLYNEQFF.

This chain connects TRBV4-1 to TRBJ1-3; D may be TRBD1 (5 bases). This CDR3 is built from 17 residues. From germline, CDR1 is MGHRA and CDR2 YSYEKL. The V and J ends lost 4 bases and 4 bases respectively, with 20 bases between them. CDR3 bases: TGCGCCAGCAGCCGTCAAGAGTCCGGGCAGGGAGGAAACACCATATATTTT. Translated: CASSRQESGQGGNTIYF.

Details on this clone: A much larger clone is a single base away; this may be a read error. At the DNA level, this CDR3 is encoded by other sequences in the same sample as well. The chain employs TRBV4-1 and TRBJ2-2, with 9 bases aligning to TRBD2. Germline V gene data show CDR1 as MGHRA and CDR2 as YSYEKL. This CDR3 is 15 amino acids long. J lost 8 bases, V lost 11 bases, and 15 bases had no gene match. CDR3 protein: CASRGAGGPDGELFF. CDR3 sequence (DNA): TGCGCCTCCCGGGGGGCGGGAGGGCCTGATGGGGAGCTGTTTTTT.

This clone showed up many times. Here the CDR3 DNA reads TGTGCCAGCAGCTTTTCGGATAACACTGAAGCTTTCTTT. Translation: CASSFSDNTEAFF. The genes are TRBV5-4 and TRBJ1-1; D unclear. Germline V CDR1 and CDR2: SGHNT, YYREEE (reference sequence). This CDR3 comprises 13 residues. V lost 2 bases and J lost 2, with 7 bases in between.

This clone came up a few times. The chain has TRBV23-1 and TRBJ1-4; D perhaps matches TRBD1 (5 bases). Being an ORF, TRBV23-1 has a function that is uncertain. The CDR3 covers 14 residues. V was trimmed by 4 bases and J by 3 bases, leaving 9 bases between them. CDR3 DNA sequence: TGCGCCAGCAGTCTTATGACAGCTAATGAAAAACTGTTTTTT. As protein: CASSLMTANEKLFF.

This clone has more than one count but fewer than ten. The chain has TRBV18 and TRBJ1-1; D is undetermined. Trimming left V 6 bases short and J 6 bases short, with 11 bases between. The CDR3 is 12 residues long. From germline, CDR1 is KGHSH and CDR2 LQKENI. CDR3 sequence reads: CASSVIGSEAFF. In nucleotides, the CDR3 is TGTGCCAGCTCCGTAATCGGGTCTGAAGCTTTCTTT.

This clone showed up just once. The V and J genes are TRBV5-6 and TRBJ2-5; TRBD2 agrees at 9 bases. V gave up 6 bases and J gave up 5 bases; unmatched junction bases: 5. There are 13 residues in the CDR3. Germline assignment: CDR1 SGHDT and CDR2 YYEEEE. The DNA for the CDR3 is TGTGCCAGCAACCCTGCGGGGGGGGAGACCCAGTACTTC. Translation gives CASNPAGGETQYF.

V and J are TRBV27 and TRBJ2-5; TRBD1 matches at 7 bases. The CDR3 runs to 15 residues. The junction had 9 bases not matched to a gene; V was cut back by 6 bases and J by 2 bases. Germline V lookup: CDR1 MNHEY, CDR2 SMNVEV (reference sequence). The CDR3 loop is CASRRQGGPQETQYF. In nucleotides, the CDR3 is TGTGCCAGCAGAAGACAGGGTGGGCCTCAAGAGACCCAGTACTTC.

V usage is TRBV18 and J usage is TRBJ2-4; D is ambiguous. Looked up from germline, CDR1 is KGHSH and CDR2 is LQKENI. The CDR3 totals 15 residues. V was pared by 6 bases and J by 0 bases, with 12 bases between. CDR3 sequence (DNA): TGTGCCAGCTCTCTCGATTGGATAGCCAAAAACATTCAGTACTTC. Protein sequence: CASSLDWIAKNIQYF.

The gene calls are TRBV30 and TRBJ1-5; perhaps TRBD1 as D (5 bases). The V end was cut by 5 bases, the J end by 3 bases, with 17 bases between. CDR1 is GTSNPN and CDR2 is SVGIG in the germline V gene (reference sequence). CDR3 length: 15 residues. The CDR3 DNA reads as TGTGCCTGGGGGAGGGGACGGTCATTCAATCAGCCCCAGCATTTT. Its protein product is CAWGRGRSFNQPQHF. Supplemented by reference TRBV30 and TRBJ1-5, the full variable domain reads SQTIHQWPATLVQPVGSPLSLECTVEGTSNPNLYWYRQAAGRGLQLLFYSVGIGQISSEVPQNLSASRPQDRQFILSSKKLLLSDSGFYLCAWGRGRSFNQPQHFGDGTRLSIL.

On this clone itself: Relative to the germline gene, one junction end is altered; a read error may explain this. The V call is TRBV29-1, the J call TRBJ2-1; 10 bases fit TRBD2. The germline V gene encodes CDR1 SQVTM and CDR2 ANQGSEA. This CDR3 region has 14 residues. The CDR3 loop is CGVSSLAGYNEQFF. CDR3 DNA sequence: TGCGGCGTGAGCTCACTAGCGGGGTACAATGAGCAGTTCTTC.

The chain is built from TRBV5-4 and TRBJ2-4; TRBD1 might be the D (5 bases). The CDR3 length is 14 residues. Trimming left V 2 bases short and J 1 base short, with 7 bases between. From germline, CDR1 is SGHNT and CDR2 YYREEE (reference sequence). CDR3 nucleotides: TGTGCCAGCAGCTTTCAGGGTGCCAAAAACATTCAGTACTTC. Its protein is CASSFQGAKNIQYF.

This clone ranks as medium-sized (0.01 to 0.1%). The chain couples TRBV28 to TRBJ2-1; 10 bases fit TRBD1. J was trimmed by 9 bases and V by 6 bases; bases with no gene match: 14. Germline V CDR1 and CDR2: MDHEN, SYDVKM. The CDR3 has 16 residues. CDR3 region: CASRRTGGYSSAEQFF. The DNA for the CDR3 is TGTGCCAGCAGGCGGACAGGGGGTTATTCGTCGGCTGAGCAGTTCTTC.

The rearrangement uses TRBV7-6 and TRBJ2-7; perhaps TRBD2 as D (5 bases). CDR1 is SGHVS and CDR2 is FNYEAQ in the germline V gene. The V end lost 2 bases, the J end lost 2 bases, and 10 bases lay between the germline ends. CDR3 length: 14 residues. The CDR3, as DNA: TGTGCCAGCAGCTTATTGGCGGGTGCCTACGAGCAGTACTTC. Protein: CASSLLAGAYEQYF.

The chain couples TRBV29-1 to TRBJ2-1; no clear D gene. The CDR3 consists of 13 residues. The germline V and J ends were trimmed by 3 bases and 0 bases, with 6 bases remaining between them. Germline V gives CDR1 SQVTM, CDR2 ANQGSEA. Here the CDR3 DNA reads TGCAGCGTTGAGCTGAGCTCCTACAATGAGCAGTTCTTC. Amino acid sequence: CSVELSSYNEQFF.

The rearrangement joins TRBV19 to TRBJ2-3; D is unclear. CDR1 and CDR2 (germline): LNHDA, SQIVND (reference sequence). CDR3 size: 14 residues. The V gene lost 3 bases and the J gene lost 6 bases, with 13 bases spanning the gap. CDR3 coding DNA: TGTGCCAGTAGTATTGAGGTGGTCGGGGATACGCAGTATTTT. It translates to CASSIEVVGDTQYF.

The V call is TRBV5-4, the J call TRBJ2-1; 8 positions agree with TRBD2. Per germline, CDR1 SGHNT and CDR2 YYREEE (reference sequence). V shed 6 bases, J shed 4 bases, and the junction held 12 bases outside the gene matches. The length of the CDR3 is 16 residues. For the CDR3, the DNA is TGTGCCAGCACACCGGACGGAGCGGGAGTTTACAATGAGCAGTTCTTC. This encodes CASTPDGAGVYNEQFF.

The chain is built from TRBV18 and TRBJ2-7; D might be TRBD2 (5 bases). Germline V gene lookup returns CDR1 KGHSH and CDR2 LQKENI. The CDR3 is 14 residues long. The V end lost 6 bases, the J end lost 0 bases, and 12 bases lay between the germline ends. CDR3 residues: CASSPGISSYEQYF. The DNA for the CDR3 is TGTGCCAGCTCCCCGGGGATTAGCTCCTACGAGCAGTACTTC. Together with reference TRBV18 and TRBJ2-7, the CDR3 gives the full variable domain: NAGVMQNPRHLVRRRGQEARLRCSPMKGHSHVYWYRQLPEEGLKFMVYLQKENIIDESGMPKERFSAEFPKEGPSILRIQQVVRGDSAAYFCASSPGISSYEQYFGPGTRLTVT.

This clone is a singleton in its sample. V and J are TRBV6-5 and TRBJ2-7; D possibly corresponds to TRBD2 (6 bases). Germline lookup yields CDR1 MNHEY and CDR2 SVGAGI. V lost 5 bases, J lost 7 bases, and 15 bases lay in between. The CDR3 has 13 amino acids. The CDR3 protein is CASSPIGAGEQYF. CDR3 nucleotides: TGTGCCAGCAGTCCAATTGGGGCGGGGGAGCAGTACTTC.

This chain links TRBV7-9 with TRBJ2-7; D is ambiguous. Germline V gene data show CDR1 as SEHNR and CDR2 as FQNEAQ (reference sequence). The CDR3 totals 14 residues. V was cut by 5 bases and J by 1 base, with 12 bases left in between. The CDR3 DNA follows: TGTGCCAGCAGCGCCTCACGGAGTTCCTACGAGCAGTACTTC. This gives the protein CASSASRSSYEQYF. Based on the CDR3 plus reference TRBV7-9 and TRBJ2-7, the full variable domain is DTGVSQNPRHKITKRGQNVTFRCDPISEHNRLYWYRQTLGQGPEFLTYFQNEAQLEKSRLLSDRFSAERPKGSFSTLEIQRTEQGDSAMYLCASSASRSSYEQYFGPGTRLTVT.

The chain recombines TRBV10-3 with TRBJ2-2; weak D call: TRBD1 (6 bases). Trimming removed 6 bases at V and 4 bases at J, with 12 bases between. This CDR3 has 14 residues. Germline assignment: CDR1 ENHRY and CDR2 SYGVKD. CDR3 nucleotides: TGTGCCATCAGCAAACAGGGTCCCACCGGGGAGCTGTTTTTT. Protein product: CAISKQGPTGELFF.

The chain joins TRBV28 to TRBJ2-2; 15 bases map to TRBD2. CDR3 size: 18 residues. Germline values: CDR1 MDHEN, CDR2 SYDVKM. After removal of 6 bases from V and 7 bases from J, the junction contained 12 bases not matched to a gene. As DNA, the CDR3 is TGTGCCAGCAGGCCCTCAGGACTAGCGGGAGGGCCCCTCGGGGAGCTGTTTTTT. Encoded protein: CASRPSGLAGGPLGELFF.

To note about this clone: One base separates it from a far larger clone, so it is likely a read error. Distinct nucleotide sequences in the sample also encode this CDR3. The J gene is TRBJ1-5, the V gene TRBV25-1; D remains unclear. Germline V CDR1 and CDR2: MGHDK, SYGVNS. CDR3 size: 15 residues. V was trimmed by 6 bases and J by 1 base, leaving 13 bases between them. The CDR3 nucleotides are TGTGCCAGCAGCCCATCCGTAGGGAGCAATCAGCCCCAGCATTTT. It is translated as CASSPSVGSNQPQHF.

Only one count was recorded for this clone. The rearrangement joins TRBV5-1 to TRBJ2-1, with TRBD1 identical over 10 bases. The CDR3 sequence is 14 residues long. Germline V gene sequence: CDR1 SGHRS, CDR2 YFSETQ. The J segment lost 10 bases and the V segment lost 4 bases, leaving 8 bases of the junction unmatched. The CDR3 loop reads CASSPSDRGDEQFF. CDR3 sequence (DNA): TGCGCCAGCAGCCCATCGGACAGGGGGGACGAGCAGTTCTTC.

This clone was detected only a few times. This rearrangement joins TRBV27 to TRBJ2-7; D call uncertain. Trimming pared 6 bases from V and 4 bases from J, leaving 13 bases between. CDR3 length: 13 amino acids. The V gene's germline CDR1 is MNHEY and CDR2 SMNVEV (reference sequence). CDR3 coding DNA: TGTGCCAGCAGCATGGGATTCCGGTACGAGCAGTACTTC. Its protein product is CASSMGFRYEQYF.

V usage is TRBV7-2 and J usage is TRBJ2-1; 9 bases are a match to TRBD2. Germline CDR1 and CDR2: SGHTA and FQGNSA. V lost 4 bases to trimming and J lost 8 bases; unmatched junction nucleotides: 9. The CDR3 totals 15 residues. The CDR3 DNA is TGTGCCAGCAGCTCACCGGGACTAGCTGGGGATGAGCAGTTCTTC. This codes for CASSSPGLAGDEQFF.

The chain has TRBV28 and TRBJ2-7; 7 bases align to TRBD1. The CDR3 totals 14 residues. V gave up 1 base and J gave up 7 bases; unmatched junction bases: 7. Looked up from germline, CDR1 is MDHEN and CDR2 is SYDVKM. CDR3 in DNA: TGTGCCAGCAGTTTATTGACAGGGTTGGGTGAGCAGTACTTC. Translated: CASSLLTGLGEQYF.

This sequence joins TRBV7-2 and TRBJ2-7, with 8 bases lining up with TRBD1. The V segment lost 5 bases and the J segment 0 bases; nucleotides outside the gene matches: 6. CDR3 length: 15 amino acids. The germline V gene has CDR1 SGHTA and CDR2 FQGNSA. The CDR3, as DNA: TGTGCCAGCAGCCCGGGACAGGCCCGCTCCTACGAGCAGTACTTC. It yields the protein CASSPGQARSYEQYF.

The rearrangement links TRBV5-1 to TRBJ2-3; 9 bases are shared with TRBD2. The CDR3 runs 16 residues. Trimming took 0 bases from V and 4 from J; bases not matched to a gene: 6. CDR1 and CDR2 from the germline V gene are SGHRS and YFSETQ. In DNA, the CDR3 is TGCGCCAGCAGCTTGGATGGTAGCGGGAGAGCAGATACGCAGTATTTT. It specifies CASSLDGSGRADTQYF.